These 30 T cell receptor beta chains came from one sample sequenced in a study of T-cell memory formation after mild COVID-19. TCRdb processed the 5' RACE reads anew with MiXCR; each CDR3 protein has one entry. The sample yields 150,000 to 200,000 distinct CDR3 sequences, approximately 12% seen once. The sequenced sample was PBMCs or a T cell subset sorted from them (not recorded which). The receptors shown here come from a man younger than 30 who had mild COVID-19 (a few samples of this study predate the infection). Cell type and time point are not known.

This clonotype has a handful of counts. The chain links TRBV29-1 to TRBJ2-6; 8 bases agree with TRBD1. Germline V gene sequence: CDR1 SQVTM, CDR2 ANQGSEA. Trimming at V came to 7 bases and at J to 0 bases, leaving 8 bases not matched to a gene. The CDR3 runs 16 residues. CDR3 nucleotides: TGCAGCGCTGGGACAGGTTCAAGCTCTGGGGCCAACGTCCTGACTTTC. Protein: CSAGTGSSSGANVLTF.

This clonotype came up many times. V usage is TRBV5-1 and J usage is TRBJ2-3; weak D call: TRBD1 (5 bases). CDR1 SGHRS and CDR2 YFSETQ come from the germline V gene. This CDR3 is built from 14 residues. Trimming cost V 1 base and J 4 bases, with 10 bases left between them. The CDR3 protein is CASSLFTGPDTQYF. The CDR3 bases are TGCGCCAGCAGCTTGTTCACAGGCCCAGATACGCAGTATTTT. Complete variable domain (other parts from reference TRBV5-1 and TRBJ2-3): KAGVTQTPRYLIKTRGQQVTLSCSPISGHRSVSWYQQTPGQGLQFLFEYFSETQRNKGNFPGRFSGRQFSNSRSEMNVSTLELGDSALYLCASSLFTGPDTQYFGPGTRLTVL.

Only a few counts were recorded for this clonotype. The CDR3 DNA reads TGTGCCAGCGGCACCGACAGGGGAGCCTACAATGAGCAGTTCTTC. Its protein is CASGTDRGAYNEQFF. The chain has TRBV2 and TRBJ2-1, with 8 bases that match TRBD1. Per the germline V gene, CDR1 is SNHLY and CDR2 is FYNNEI. CDR3 size: 15 residues. After removal of 8 bases from V and 2 bases from J, the junction contained 8 bases not matched to a gene.

This clonotype was recorded a few times. The chain joins TRBV7-8 to TRBJ1-1; 8 bases align to TRBD1. Germline CDR1 SGHVS, CDR2 FQNEAQ. The CDR3 totals 14 residues. V gave up 3 bases and J gave up 3 bases; unmatched junction bases: 3. CDR3: CASSFQQGDTEAFF. The CDR3 DNA sequence: TGTGCCAGCAGCTTTCAACAGGGGGACACTGAAGCTTTCTTT.

This chain joins TRBV29-1 and TRBJ1-5; a possible D gene is TRBD1 (6 bases). CDR1 is SQVTM and CDR2 is ANQGSEA in the germline V gene. The germline V and J ends were trimmed by 6 bases and 1 base, with 10 bases remaining between them. CDR3 length: 13 amino acids. CDR3 sequence reads: CSVAGESNQPQHF. The CDR3 DNA reads as TGCAGCGTGGCAGGGGAGAGCAATCAGCCCCAGCATTTT.

In its sample, this clonotype was seen a few times. V gene TRBV20-1 combines with J gene TRBJ1-4; weak D call: TRBD1 (5 bases). Deletions cut 0 bases from V and 0 bases from J, with 8 bases between. From germline, CDR1 is DFQATT and CDR2 SNEGSKA (reference sequence). The CDR3 sequence is 15 residues long. As DNA, the CDR3 is TGCAGTGCTAGAGATCGCAGGGCAACTAATGAAAAACTGTTTTTT. Amino acids: CSARDRRATNEKLFF.

The chain joins TRBV6-1 to TRBJ2-1; D is possibly TRBD1 (5 bases). The length of the CDR3 is 15 residues. V was trimmed by 6 bases and J by 7 bases, leaving 19 bases between them. The germline gives CDR1 MNHNS, CDR2 SASEGT. The CDR3 DNA reads TGTGCCAGCAGGGATACAGGTGTGCGATGGAATGAGCAGTTCTTC. Protein: CASRDTGVRWNEQFF.

The chain is built from TRBV20-1 and TRBJ1-5; unclear D gene. CDR3 size: 14 residues. Germline CDR1 and CDR2: DFQATT and SNEGSKA (reference sequence). V lost 5 bases to trimming and J lost 4 bases, with 15 bases between them. CDR3 nucleotide sequence: TGCAGTGCTGTGACGCACAGAGCGAATCAGCCCCAGCATTTT. Protein sequence: CSAVTHRANQPQHF.

Ten or more counts support this clonotype. The chain combines TRBV7-2 with TRBJ1-2; D may be TRBD1 (5 bases). The CDR3 is 13 residues long. Trimming took 5 bases from V and 2 from J, leaving 9 bases between them. Germline values: CDR1 SGHTA, CDR2 FQGNSA. CDR3 sequence reads: CASSPDKNYGYTF. The CDR3 nucleotides read TGTGCCAGCAGCCCGGACAAGAACTATGGCTACACCTTC.

This clonotype was recorded a few times. The chain links TRBV6-5 to TRBJ1-1; D gene uncertain. CDR1 is MNHEY, CDR2 SVGAGI, per germline. This CDR3 has 13 amino acids. V was trimmed by 2 bases and J by 3 bases, leaving 7 bases between them. The CDR3, as DNA: TGTGCCAGCAGTTACGAAAGCTACACTGAAGCTTTCTTT. It translates to CASSYESYTEAFF.

This clonotype was counted only a few times. CDR3 coding DNA: TGTGCCAAACTCGTCTCAGGGAGGGATCAGCCCCAGCATTTT. It encodes CAKLVSGRDQPQHF. The genes are TRBV5-4 and TRBJ1-5, with a weak D call TRBD1 (5 bases). Trimming took 9 bases from V and 5 from J, leaving 18 bases between them. In germline, CDR1 is SGHNT, CDR2 YYREEE (reference sequence). The CDR3 sequence is 14 residues long.

This rearrangement joins TRBV7-4 to TRBJ2-7, with 9 positions matching TRBD1. CDR1 is SGHVT and CDR2 is SQSDAQ in the germline V gene. This CDR3 spans 17 amino acids. The J segment lost 3 bases and the V segment lost 5 bases, leaving 14 bases of the junction unmatched. The chain's CDR3 is CASSQRDRVCKSYEQYF. CDR3 DNA sequence: TGTGCCAGCAGCCAACGGGACAGGGTATGCAAAAGCTACGAGCAGTACTTC.

This clonotype has more than one count but fewer than ten. The V call is TRBV2, the J call TRBJ2-7; D call uncertain. V gave up 0 bases and J gave up 0 bases, with 3 bases separating them. Germline assignment: CDR1 SNHLY and CDR2 FYNNEI. This CDR3 region has 13 residues. The CDR3 loop is CASSEAHSYEQYF. For the CDR3, the DNA is TGTGCCAGCAGTGAAGCGCACTCCTACGAGCAGTACTTC.

The table lists this clonotype with many counts. The chain uses TRBV7-9 and TRBJ2-7, with 8 bases identical to TRBD1. The CDR3 loop spans 14 amino acids. Per germline, CDR1 SEHNR and CDR2 FQNEAQ (reference sequence). The J segment lost 3 bases and the V segment lost 4 bases, leaving 5 bases of the junction unmatched. CDR3 sequence reads: CASSSGGSVYEQYF. In nucleotides, the CDR3 is TGTGCCAGCAGCTCAGGGGGCTCGGTCTACGAGCAGTACTTC.

This chain connects TRBV12-3 or TRBV12-4 to TRBJ1-2, with 7 bases matching TRBD1. After removal of 3 bases from V and 0 bases from J, the junction contained 7 bases not matched to a gene. The CDR3 totals 16 residues. CDR3 DNA: TGTGCCAGCAGTTTGCATACAGGGGACCCTAACTATGGCTACACCTTC. As protein: CASSLHTGDPNYGYTF.

This clonotype has just a few counts. This CDR3 is CASSLATGSSNYGYTF. CDR3 DNA sequence: TGTGCCAGCAGCTTAGCGACAGGGTCCTCTAACTATGGCTACACCTTC. The V and J genes are TRBV7-2 and TRBJ1-2, with TRBD1 matching over 7 bases. V shed 0 bases, J shed 0 bases, and the junction held 4 bases outside the gene matches. Germline loops: CDR1 SGHTA, CDR2 FQGNSA. The CDR3 is made up of 16 amino acids.

The sample holds a few counts of this clonotype. The chain couples TRBV7-2 to TRBJ2-1; D call uncertain. This CDR3 has 14 residues. The germline CDR1 and CDR2 sequences are SGHTA and FQGNSA. Trimming removed 2 bases from V and 8 bases from J, with 13 bases in between. The CDR3, as DNA: TGTGCCAGCAGCTTAACCCCAGGCCCCGATGAGCAGTTCTTC. Translating gives CASSLTPGPDEQFF. The entire variable domain, with the rest obtained from reference TRBV7-2 and TRBJ2-1, is as follows: GAGVSQSPSNKVTEKGKDVELRCDPISGHTALYWYRQSLGQGLEFLIYFQGNSAPDKSGLPSDRFSAERTGGSVSTLTIQRTQQEDSAVYLCASSLTPGPDEQFFGPGTRLTVL.

The chain employs TRBV4-2 and TRBJ2-7; D possibly corresponds to TRBD2 (5 bases). CDR3 length equals 17 residues. V was trimmed by 4 bases and J by 2 bases, leaving 21 bases between them. The germline CDR1 and CDR2 sequences are LGHNA and YNFKEQ. CDR3 sequence (DNA): TGTGCCAGCAGCCCCAGTCGGGGAGAAGCGGCCACCTACGAGCAGTACTTC. It specifies CASSPSRGEAATYEQYF.

The rearrangement links TRBV12-3 or TRBV12-4 to TRBJ2-1, with 9 bases that match TRBD1. The ends lost 7 bases at V and 5 bases at J; junction bases unmatched: 6. The CDR3 totals 14 residues. CDR3 loop: CASTLGTGNNEQFF. CDR3 DNA: TGTGCCAGCACCCTAGGGACAGGGAACAATGAGCAGTTCTTC.

This clonotype was seen a few times. J is TRBJ1-1 and V is TRBV28, with D possibly TRBD1 on 5 matching bases. V was cut by 6 bases and J by 3 bases, with 23 bases left in between. Germline-derived CDR1 and CDR2 are MDHEN and SYDVKM. CDR3 length equals 17 residues. CDR3 DNA: TGTGCCAGCAGCCGAACCCGATGGGGGAGTGGAGACACTGAAGCTTTCTTT. As protein: CASSRTRWGSGDTEAFF.

The CDR3 is CASSYPPSPGQGDTQYF. CDR3 coding DNA: TGTGCCAGCAGTTACCCACCATCGCCGGGACAGGGAGATACGCAGTATTTT. The V and J genes are TRBV6-5 and TRBJ2-3, with 9 bases fitting TRBD1. The CDR3 length is 17 residues. J lost 5 bases, V lost 2 bases, and 11 bases had no gene match. Germline loops: CDR1 MNHEY, CDR2 SVGAGI.

This clonotype was seen at least ten times. The J gene is TRBJ1-1, the V gene TRBV7-9, with a weak D call TRBD1 (5 bases). This CDR3 has 12 residues. V lost 11 bases, J lost 8 bases, and 18 bases lay in between. From germline, CDR1 is SEHNR and CDR2 FQNEAQ (reference sequence). The CDR3: CACRQKDQEAFF. CDR3 bases: TGTGCCTGCCGACAGAAAGATCAGGAAGCTTTCTTT.

This clonotype has just one count. The chain has TRBV3-1 and TRBJ1-2; D remains ambiguous. This CDR3 contains 15 residues. Trimming removed 2 bases from V and 3 bases from J, with 13 bases in between. Germline V lookup: CDR1 LGHDT, CDR2 YNNKEL (reference sequence). This chain's CDR3 is CASSQPIGRDYGYTF. The CDR3 region has the DNA TGTGCCAGCAGCCAACCCATCGGGCGAGACTATGGCTACACCTTC.

The chain combines TRBV30 with TRBJ2-3; a possible D gene is TRBD1 (6 bases). V lost 1 base to trimming and J lost 6 bases, with 17 bases between them. The CDR3 spans 15 residues. Germline V lookup: CDR1 GTSNPN, CDR2 SVGIG (reference sequence). The CDR3 spells CAWSGNRESSDTQYF. In DNA, the CDR3 is TGTGCCTGGAGTGGCAACAGGGAATCGTCGGATACGCAGTATTTT.

This clonotype was counted between two and nine times. The chain recombines TRBV14 with TRBJ1-1; D uncertain. Trimming shortened V by 4 bases and J by 0 bases, and 6 bases separated the two germline ends. Germline V lookup: CDR1 SGHDN, CDR2 FVKESK. The CDR3 length is 13 residues. The CDR3 DNA is TGTGCCAGCAGCCCTTCATTGAACACTGAAGCTTTCTTT. Residues: CASSPSLNTEAFF.

CDR3 nucleotides: TGTGCCAGCAGCCGGAGCGGGTTCCTCACAGATACGCAGTATTTT. Amino acids: CASSRSGFLTDTQYF. The gene calls are TRBV9 and TRBJ2-3; D possibly corresponds to TRBD2 (6 bases). The CDR3 is made up of 15 amino acids. Trimming took 4 bases from V and 2 from J, leaving 14 bases between them. Germline values: CDR1 SGDLS, CDR2 YYNGEE.

This clonotype was found a few times. In DNA, the CDR3 is TGCGCCAGCAGTACGGGGGATTCGGAGACCCAGTACTTC. It translates to CASSTGDSETQYF. This sequence joins TRBV5-1 and TRBJ2-5, with D perhaps matching TRBD2 (6 bases). Trimming removed 5 bases from V and 5 bases from J, with 13 bases in between. In germline, CDR1 is SGHRS, CDR2 YFSETQ. This CDR3 spans 13 amino acids.

The chain uses TRBV3-1 and TRBJ2-5, with D possibly being TRBD1 (5 bases). The CDR3 consists of 15 residues. Trimming removed 1 base from V and 4 bases from J, with 13 bases in between. From germline, CDR1 is LGHDT and CDR2 YNNKEL (reference sequence). The CDR3 coding sequence is TGTGCCAGCAGCCAAGGGGTTCAGGGCGGAGAGACCCAGTACTTC. Its translation is CASSQGVQGGETQYF.

This clonotype was seen a handful of times. The CDR3 DNA reads as TGTGCCAGTACCGACCCCGGCGGGGAGTGGAATGAGCAGTTCTTC. Its protein product is CASTDPGGEWNEQFF. The genes are TRBV19 and TRBJ2-1; D perhaps matches TRBD2 (6 bases). With 7 bases removed from V and 7 bases from J, the gap between germline ends came to 20 bases. The CDR3 has 15 amino acids. CDR1 is LNHDA, CDR2 SQIVND, per germline (reference sequence).

This clonotype was found a few times. The CDR3 sequence is CASSLDRDGTDTQYF. The DNA of the CDR3 is TGTGCCAGCAGTCTGGACAGGGACGGCACAGATACGCAGTATTTT. J is TRBJ2-3 and V is TRBV2; 8 bases line up with TRBD1. The CDR3 length is 15 residues. V shed 5 bases, J shed 1 base, and the junction held 5 bases outside the gene matches. Per germline, CDR1 SNHLY and CDR2 FYNNEI.